The T cell receptor (beta chain) described here comes from a study of human thymus T cells. The data were produced by immunoSEQ multiplex PCR, yet TCRdb's version contains in-frame clones alone and is incomplete. The repertoire holds about 43,000 clones, with just under 95% as singletons. Germline V gene data show CDR1 as SNHLY and CDR2 as FYNNEI. The CDR3 is made up of 10 amino acids. Trimming removed 4 bases at V and 4 bases at J, with 2 bases between. This clone was picked up a small number of times. This chain links TRBV2 with TRBJ2-7; the D is unclear. What was sequenced was blood. This receptor was identified in a girl less than two years old with a congenital heart defect but otherwise immunologically healthy. The CDR3 DNA reads TGTGCCAGCAGTGGGTACGAGCAGTACTTC. This translates into CASSGYEQYF.